This T cell receptor (beta chain) was recorded in a study of T cells after posttransplantation cyclophosphamide. Study-level findings and limits: Tissue-infiltrating T cells from skin or gut overlapped little with blood T cells. Later blood repertoires were often dominated by clones from the donor CD8+ memory compartment. Recipient CMV seropositivity and CMV reactivation strongly tracked TRB clonality.

TCRdb's table, derived via immunoSEQ multiplex PCR, lists solely in-frame clones and lacks some. This table holds more than 10,000 clones, about 85% found once. This clone was observed once. Its target is unknown. Trimming took off 4 bases at V and 5 bases at J, with 17 bases between the two ends. Germline V gives CDR1 MNHNY, CDR2 SVGAGI (reference sequence). CDR3 length: 16 residues. Cyclophosphamide on days +3 and +4 followed busulfan-fludarabine conditioning and a marrow graft. The chain recombines TRBV6-6 with TRBJ2-2; TRBD2 might be the D (7 bases). The receptor's source is a female patient aged 50 to 60 who received an allogeneic stem cell transplant from a related donor, was CMV-positive, and had no GVHD. Part of the T cell pool may stem from the graft donor. Sequences were derived from PBMCs, sampled around 2,000 days after allogeneic stem cell transplant with posttransplant cyclophosphamide. In DNA, the CDR3 is TGTGCCAGCAGTTCCTTGGGTAGGGGGGGGACCGGGGAGCTGTTTTTT. Translated: CASSSLGRGGTGELFF.